The next 5 T cell receptor beta chains were all read from a single sample in a study of early T cells in non-severe SARS-CoV-2 infection. TCRdb re-analysed the 5' RACE reads in MiXCR, keeping a single row per CDR3 protein. The repertoire consists of under 35,000 distinct CDR3 sequences, with around 5% occurring once and the leading ten covering 3.5%. The sample was whole blood. These receptors came from an adult who was a healthcare worker with PCR-confirmed SARS-CoV-2 infection or an uninfected control (not recorded which).

V and J are TRBV10-2 and TRBJ2-3, with D uncertain. V shed 1 base and J shed 4 bases, with 9 bases lying between them. This CDR3 comprises 14 residues. Germline-derived CDR1 and CDR2 are WSHSY and SAAADI. For the CDR3, the DNA is TGCGCCAGCAGTGAGTTCGGTATCGCAGATACGCAGTATTTT. It encodes CASSEFGIADTQYF.

The chain is built from TRBV6-2 or TRBV6-3 and TRBJ2-6; tentatively, D is TRBD1 (6 bases). This CDR3 region has 15 residues. Germline V CDR1 and CDR2: MNHEY, SVGEGT. Trimming cost V 6 bases and J 0 bases, with 9 bases left between them. The CDR3 is CASSSDSSGANVLTF. The CDR3 DNA sequence: TGTGCCAGCAGCTCGGACAGCTCTGGGGCCAACGTCCTGACTTTC.

This clonotype was picked up many times. The chain joins TRBV7-3 to TRBJ2-1; a possible D gene is TRBD2 (6 bases). V lost 4 bases, J lost 3 bases, and 13 bases lay in between. Germline V gives CDR1 SGHTA, CDR2 FQGTGA. The CDR3 is 15 residues long. CDR3 residues: CASSSFSGNYNEQFF. CDR3 coding DNA: TGTGCCAGCAGCTCCTTTAGCGGAAACTACAATGAGCAGTTCTTC. Using reference TRBV7-3 and TRBJ2-1 for the parts outside the CDR3, the full variable domain is GAGVSQTPSNKVTEKGKYVELRCDPISGHTALYWYRQSLGQGPEFLIYFQGTGAADDSGLPNDRFFAVRPEGSVSTLKIQRTERGDSAVYLCASSSFSGNYNEQFFGPGTRLTVL.

This clonotype was observed at least ten times. The rearrangement links TRBV11-2 to TRBJ2-1; D is uncertain. In germline, CDR1 is SGHAT, CDR2 FQNNGV. CDR3 length: 13 amino acids. Trimming took off 1 base at V and 7 bases at J, with 8 bases between the two ends. This chain's CDR3 is CASSLVGRNEQFF. CDR3 coding DNA: TGTGCCAGCAGCTTAGTGGGTCGGAATGAGCAGTTCTTC.

Concerning this clonotype: A much larger clone is a single base away; this may be a read error. The chain recombines TRBV7-2 with TRBJ1-1; 11 bases are shared with TRBD1. V was pared by 4 bases and J by 1 base, with 2 bases of the junction left unmatched. This CDR3 has 15 amino acids. Germline CDR1 and CDR2: SGHTA and FQGNSA. CDR3 amino acids: CASSWTGGENTEAFF. CDR3 nucleotides: TGTGCCAGCAGCTGGACAGGGGGCGAGAACACTGAAGCTTTCTTT.